Listed below are T cell receptor beta chains from one sample, sequenced in a study of beta chain features in type 1 diabetes. Here immunoSEQ multiplex PCR was the method, and the copy in TCRdb shows in-frame clones only, minus some. Counted here are a few hundred thousand clones, about 15% occurring once; the ten biggest clones make up 0.015% to 0.02%. The sequencing input was naive CD4+ T cells from blood. These receptors originate from a man aged 25-45 years with type 1 diabetes. The CDR3 runs from the conserved cysteine through the conserved F or W. Each record gives: J gene, clone size, V gene, D gene, CDR3 protein, CDR3 DNA. A D gene is named only where the DNA matches it firmly. A clone size is listed for some rows: how often the clone was seen (once, few, many), or a class if it is expanded.

j_gene: TRBJ2-5; abundance: .; v_gene: TRBV7-2; d_gene: .; CDR3aa: CASSLNDNQETQYF; CDR3nt: TGTGCCAGCAGCTTAAACGACAACCAAGAGACCCAGTACTTC
j_gene: TRBJ2-3; abundance: few; v_gene: TRBV2; d_gene: TRBD2; CDR3aa: CASRLAGDADTQYF; CDR3nt: TGTGCCAGCAGGCTAGCGGGAGACGCAGATACGCAGTATTTT
j_gene: TRBJ2-1; abundance: few; v_gene: TRBV30; d_gene: TRBD2; CDR3aa: CAWSRGGRSYNEQFF; CDR3nt: TGTGCCTGGAGCCGCGGGGGGCGCTCCTACAATGAGCAGTTCTTC
j_gene: TRBJ1-2; abundance: .; v_gene: TRBV6-1; d_gene: .; CDR3aa: CASSDLTQRYGYTF; CDR3nt: TGTGCCAGCAGTGATCTGACACAGAGATATGGCTACACCTTC
j_gene: TRBJ1-5; abundance: few; v_gene: TRBV5-4; d_gene: .; CDR3aa: CASSLTGHSNQPQHF; CDR3nt: TGTGCCAGCAGCTTGACAGGGCATAGCAATCAGCCCCAGCATTTT
j_gene: TRBJ1-1; abundance: .; v_gene: TRBV5-6; d_gene: .; CDR3aa: CASSTTVNTEAFF; CDR3nt: TGTGCCAGCAGTACGACAGTGAACACTGAAGCTTTCTTT
j_gene: TRBJ1-5; abundance: .; v_gene: TRBV6-1; d_gene: .; CDR3aa: CASSEGTADNQPQHF; CDR3nt: TGTGCCAGCAGTGAAGGGACAGCCGACAATCAGCCCCAGCATTTT
j_gene: TRBJ1-5; abundance: few; v_gene: TRBV28; d_gene: .; CDR3aa: CASSPLGAQPQHF; CDR3nt: TGTGCCAGCAGCCCCCTAGGGGCTCAGCCCCAGCATTTT
j_gene: TRBJ2-6; abundance: few; v_gene: TRBV5-1; d_gene: .; CDR3aa: CASSFRGDNAGANVLTF; CDR3nt: TGCGCCAGCAGCTTCAGAGGCGATAACGCGGGGGCCAACGTCCTGACTTTC
j_gene: TRBJ2-7; abundance: few; v_gene: TRBV5-1; d_gene: .; CDR3aa: CASSLNVRDIGKQYF; CDR3nt: TGCGCCAGCAGCTTGAACGTCAGGGACATCGGAAAGCAGTACTTC
j_gene: TRBJ2-2; abundance: .; v_gene: TRBV25-1; d_gene: .; CDR3aa: CASTTLGGNTGELFF; CDR3nt: TGTGCCAGCACAACGCTGGGAGGAAACACCGGGGAGCTGTTTTTT
j_gene: TRBJ2-3; abundance: .; v_gene: TRBV5-4; d_gene: .; CDR3aa: CASHPTGDWTTQYF; CDR3nt: TGTGCCAGCCACCCGACGGGGGACTGGACTACGCAGTATTTT
j_gene: TRBJ1-2; abundance: few; v_gene: TRBV5-1; d_gene: .; CDR3aa: CASSLVGEAGYTF; CDR3nt: TGCGCCAGCAGCCTGGTGGGGGAGGCTGGCTACACCTTC
j_gene: TRBJ2-3; abundance: .; v_gene: TRBV5-1; d_gene: .; CDR3aa: CASSAPEDTQYF; CDR3nt: TGCGCCAGCAGCGCGCCCGAGGATACGCAGTATTTT
j_gene: TRBJ2-5; abundance: .; v_gene: TRBV5-4; d_gene: .; CDR3aa: CASSVDLAHQTQYF; CDR3nt: TGTGCCAGCAGCGTGGACCTAGCGCACCAGACCCAGTACTTC
j_gene: TRBJ1-6; abundance: .; v_gene: TRBV5-4; d_gene: TRBD1; CDR3aa: CASRSGQQNSPLHF; CDR3nt: TGTGCCAGCAGGTCGGGACAGCAAAATTCACCCCTCCACTTT
j_gene: TRBJ1-2; abundance: .; v_gene: TRBV5-1; d_gene: .; CDR3aa: CASSLDVGYGYTF; CDR3nt: TGCGCCAGCAGCTTGGATGTCGGGTATGGCTACACCTTC
j_gene: TRBJ2-1; abundance: .; v_gene: TRBV5-6; d_gene: TRBD1; CDR3aa: CASSLGDDRGSYNEQFF; CDR3nt: TGTGCCAGCAGCTTGGGGGACGACAGGGGGTCCTACAATGAGCAGTTCTTC
j_gene: TRBJ2-2; abundance: few; v_gene: TRBV6-5; d_gene: TRBD1; CDR3aa: CASTRDRQGSGELFF; CDR3nt: TGTGCCAGCACCAGGGACAGACAGGGTTCCGGGGAGCTGTTTTTT
j_gene: TRBJ2-5; abundance: .; v_gene: TRBV5-1; d_gene: .; CDR3aa: CASSLGREETQYF; CDR3nt: TGCGCCAGCAGCTTGGGGAGGGAAGAGACCCAGTACTTC
j_gene: TRBJ2-2; abundance: few; v_gene: TRBV19; d_gene: TRBD2; CDR3aa: CASKGLADTGELFF; CDR3nt: TGTGCCAGTAAGGGACTAGCGGACACCGGGGAGCTGTTTTTT
j_gene: TRBJ2-7; abundance: few; v_gene: TRBV4-1; d_gene: TRBD2; CDR3aa: CASSQDWASGSHYEQYF; CDR3nt: TGCGCCAGCAGCCAAGATTGGGCTAGCGGGTCCCATTACGAGCAGTACTTC
j_gene: TRBJ1-5; abundance: .; v_gene: TRBV4-1; d_gene: .; CDR3aa: CASRLAGASNQPQHF; CDR3nt: TGCGCCAGCCGATTGGCGGGGGCGAGCAATCAGCCCCAGCATTTT
j_gene: TRBJ2-4; abundance: .; v_gene: TRBV7-8; d_gene: TRBD1; CDR3aa: CASSMTGGLAKNIQYF; CDR3nt: TGTGCCAGCAGCATGACAGGGGGATTAGCCAAAAACATTCAGTACTTC
j_gene: TRBJ2-5; abundance: .; v_gene: TRBV18; d_gene: .; CDR3aa: CASSRQEQETQYF; CDR3nt: TGTGCCAGCTCCCGACAGGAACAAGAGACCCAGTACTTC
j_gene: TRBJ2-7; abundance: .; v_gene: TRBV7-9; d_gene: TRBD1; CDR3aa: CASSFGTGWYEQYF; CDR3nt: TGTGCCAGCAGCTTCGGGACAGGGTGGTACGAGCAGTACTTC
j_gene: TRBJ2-3; abundance: .; v_gene: TRBV28; d_gene: TRBD2; CDR3aa: CASGAGTSGTDTQYF; CDR3nt: TGTGCCAGCGGAGCAGGGACTAGCGGCACAGATACGCAGTATTTT
j_gene: TRBJ2-7; abundance: .; v_gene: TRBV6-5; d_gene: TRBD1; CDR3aa: CASRPTGTYEQYF; CDR3nt: TGTGCCAGCAGACCGACAGGGACCTACGAGCAGTACTTC
j_gene: TRBJ2-1; abundance: many; v_gene: TRBV29-1; d_gene: .; CDR3aa: CSGQGNNEQFF; CDR3nt: TGCAGCGGGCAGGGAAATAATGAGCAGTTCTTC
j_gene: TRBJ1-2; abundance: few; v_gene: TRBV29-1; d_gene: TRBD1; CDR3aa: CSVGTGPNYGYTF; CDR3nt: TGCAGCGTCGGGACAGGGCCTAACTATGGCTACACCTTC
j_gene: TRBJ1-2; abundance: .; v_gene: TRBV5-4; d_gene: .; CDR3aa: CASSSSGTLYGYTF; CDR3nt: TGTGCCAGCAGCTCCTCCGGGACTCTCTATGGCTACACCTTC
j_gene: TRBJ2-7; abundance: few; v_gene: TRBV19; d_gene: TRBD2; CDR3aa: CASSNGGGSYEQYF; CDR3nt: TGTGCCAGTAGTAACGGCGGGGGGTCCTACGAGCAGTACTTC
j_gene: TRBJ2-2; abundance: .; v_gene: TRBV5-1; d_gene: .; CDR3aa: CASSFGLNTGELFF; CDR3nt: TGCGCCAGCAGCTTTGGACTGAACACCGGGGAGCTGTTTTTT